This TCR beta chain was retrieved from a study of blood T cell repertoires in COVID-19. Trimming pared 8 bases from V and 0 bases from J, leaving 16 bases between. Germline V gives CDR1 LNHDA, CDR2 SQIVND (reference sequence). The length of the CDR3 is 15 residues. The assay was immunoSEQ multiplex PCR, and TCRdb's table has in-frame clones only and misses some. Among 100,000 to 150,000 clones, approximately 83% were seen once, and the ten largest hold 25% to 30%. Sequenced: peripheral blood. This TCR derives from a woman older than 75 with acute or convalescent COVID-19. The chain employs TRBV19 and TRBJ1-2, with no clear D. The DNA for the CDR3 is TGTGCCAGTGAGCTCCGGCGGGGAGCTAACTATGGCTACACCTTC. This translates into CASELRRGANYGYTF. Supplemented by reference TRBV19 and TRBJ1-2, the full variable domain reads DGGITQSPKYLFRKEGQNVTLSCEQNLNHDAMYWYRQDPGQGLRLIYYSQIVNDFQKGDIAEGYSVSREKKESFPLTVTSAQKNPTAFYLCASELRRGANYGYTFGSGTRLTVV.